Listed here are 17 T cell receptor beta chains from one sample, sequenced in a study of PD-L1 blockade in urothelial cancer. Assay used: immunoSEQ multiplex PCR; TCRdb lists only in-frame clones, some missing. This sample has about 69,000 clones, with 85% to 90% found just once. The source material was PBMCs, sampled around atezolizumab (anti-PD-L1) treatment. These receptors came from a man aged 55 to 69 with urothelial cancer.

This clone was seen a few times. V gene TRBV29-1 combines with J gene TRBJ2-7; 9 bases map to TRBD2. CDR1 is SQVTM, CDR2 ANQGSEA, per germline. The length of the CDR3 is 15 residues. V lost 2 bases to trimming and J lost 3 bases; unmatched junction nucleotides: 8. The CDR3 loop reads CSVETPGTSSYEQYF. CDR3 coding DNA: TGCAGCGTTGAAACCCCCGGGACTAGCAGCTACGAGCAGTACTTC.

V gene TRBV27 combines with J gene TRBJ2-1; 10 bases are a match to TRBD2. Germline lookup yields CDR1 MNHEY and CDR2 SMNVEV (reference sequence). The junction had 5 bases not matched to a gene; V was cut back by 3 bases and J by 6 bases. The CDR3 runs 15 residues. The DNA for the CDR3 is TGTGCCAGCAGTTTGAATAGCGGGGGGTCCAATGAGCAGTTCTTC. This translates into CASSLNSGGSNEQFF.

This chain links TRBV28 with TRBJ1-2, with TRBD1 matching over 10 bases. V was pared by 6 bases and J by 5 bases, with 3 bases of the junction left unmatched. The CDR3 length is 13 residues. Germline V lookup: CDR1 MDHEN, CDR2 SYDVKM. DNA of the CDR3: TGTGCCAGCAGGGGGGACAGGGGATATGGCTACACCTTC. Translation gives CASRGDRGYGYTF.

CDR3: CASSKEGQGFNYGYTF. Here the CDR3 DNA reads TGTGCCAGCTCTAAGGAGGGACAGGGATTTAACTATGGCTACACCTTC. The J gene is TRBJ1-2, the V gene TRBV27; TRBD1 agrees at 9 bases. This CDR3 has 16 amino acids. The J segment lost 1 base and the V segment lost 8 bases, leaving 11 bases of the junction unmatched. Germline CDR1 MNHEY, CDR2 SMNVEV (reference sequence).

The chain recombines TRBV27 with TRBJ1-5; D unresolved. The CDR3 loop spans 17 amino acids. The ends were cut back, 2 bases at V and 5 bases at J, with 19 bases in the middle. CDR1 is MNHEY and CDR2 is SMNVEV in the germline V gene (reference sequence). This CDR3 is CASSLGGVGSLYQPQHF. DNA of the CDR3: TGTGCCAGCAGTTTAGGCGGGGTGGGCTCACTGTATCAGCCCCAGCATTTT.

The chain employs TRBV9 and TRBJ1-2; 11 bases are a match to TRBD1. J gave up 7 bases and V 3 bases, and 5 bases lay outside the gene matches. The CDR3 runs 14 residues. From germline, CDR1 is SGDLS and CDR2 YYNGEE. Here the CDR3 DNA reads TGTGCCAGCAGCGGAGGACAGGGGGCTGTTGGCTACACCTTC. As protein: CASSGGQGAVGYTF.

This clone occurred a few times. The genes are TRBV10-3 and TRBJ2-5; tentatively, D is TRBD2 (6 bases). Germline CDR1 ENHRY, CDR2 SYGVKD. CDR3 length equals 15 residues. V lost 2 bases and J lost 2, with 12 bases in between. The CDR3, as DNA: TGTGCCATCAGTGAGCTGGGTAGCGGACAAGAGACCCAGTACTTC. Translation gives CAISELGSGQETQYF.

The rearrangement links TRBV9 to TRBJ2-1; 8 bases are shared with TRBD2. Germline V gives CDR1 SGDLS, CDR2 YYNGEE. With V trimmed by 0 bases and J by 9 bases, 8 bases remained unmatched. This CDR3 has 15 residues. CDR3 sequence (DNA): TGTGCCAGCAGCGTAGCGGGGGGGGGTCTTTCTGAGCAGTTCTTC. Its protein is CASSVAGGGLSEQFF. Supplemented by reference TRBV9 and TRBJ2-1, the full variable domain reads DSGVTQTPKHLITATGQRVTLRCSPRSGDLSVYWYQQSLDQGLQFLIQYYNGEERAKGNILERFSAQQFPDLHSELNLSSLELGDSALYFCASSVAGGGLSEQFFGPGTRLTVL.

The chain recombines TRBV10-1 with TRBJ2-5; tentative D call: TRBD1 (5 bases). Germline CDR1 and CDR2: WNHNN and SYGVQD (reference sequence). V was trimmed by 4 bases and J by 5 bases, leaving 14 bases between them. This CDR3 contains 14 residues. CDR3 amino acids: CASSGVGPGETQYF. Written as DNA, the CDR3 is TGCGCCAGCAGTGGGGTCGGTCCAGGGGAGACCCAGTACTTC.

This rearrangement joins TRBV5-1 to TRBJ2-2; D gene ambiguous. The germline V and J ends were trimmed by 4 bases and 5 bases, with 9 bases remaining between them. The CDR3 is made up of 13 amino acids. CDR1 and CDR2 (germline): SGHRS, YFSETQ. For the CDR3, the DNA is TGCGCCAGCAGCCCACGGGTAACCGGGGAGCTGTTTTTT. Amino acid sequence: CASSPRVTGELFF.

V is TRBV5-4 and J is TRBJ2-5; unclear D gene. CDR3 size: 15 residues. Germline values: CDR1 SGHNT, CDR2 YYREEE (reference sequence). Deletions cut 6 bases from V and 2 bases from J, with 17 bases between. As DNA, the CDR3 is TGTGCCAGCAACCACGGGTCAAATGGTCAAGAGACCCAGTACTTC. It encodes CASNHGSNGQETQYF.

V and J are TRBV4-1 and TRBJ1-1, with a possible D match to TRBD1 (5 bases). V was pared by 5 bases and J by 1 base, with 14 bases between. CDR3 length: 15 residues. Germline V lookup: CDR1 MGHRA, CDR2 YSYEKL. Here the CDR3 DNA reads TGCGCCAGCAGCGAGGAGGGGCTTGGGAACACTGAAGCTTTCTTT. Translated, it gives CASSEEGLGNTEAFF.

CDR3 coding DNA: TGCGCCAGCAGCTTGACAGAAGAGACCCAGTACTTC. Encoded protein: CASSLTEETQYF. The V gene is TRBV5-1, the J gene TRBJ2-5, with D unresolved. Deletions cut 1 base from V and 3 bases from J, with 4 bases between. This CDR3 has 12 amino acids. The germline CDR1 and CDR2 sequences are SGHRS and YFSETQ.

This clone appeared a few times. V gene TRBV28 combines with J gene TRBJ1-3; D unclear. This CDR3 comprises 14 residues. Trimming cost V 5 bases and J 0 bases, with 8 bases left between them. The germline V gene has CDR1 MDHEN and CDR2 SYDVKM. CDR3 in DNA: TGTGCCAGCAGTCCCTCCCGCTCTGGAAACACCATATATTTT. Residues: CASSPSRSGNTIYF.

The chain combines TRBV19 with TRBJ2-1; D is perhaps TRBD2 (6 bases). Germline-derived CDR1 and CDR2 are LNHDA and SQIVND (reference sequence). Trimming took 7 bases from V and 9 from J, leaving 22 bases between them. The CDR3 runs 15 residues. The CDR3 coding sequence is TGTGCCAGTATCCCGGTGGGCGGGATATTTAGTGAGCAGTTCTTC. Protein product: CASIPVGGIFSEQFF. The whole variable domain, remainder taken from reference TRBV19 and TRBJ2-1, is DGGITQSPKYLFRKEGQNVTLSCEQNLNHDAMYWYRQDPGQGLRLIYYSQIVNDFQKGDIAEGYSVSREKKESFPLTVTSAQKNPTAFYLCASIPVGGIFSEQFFGPGTRLTVL.

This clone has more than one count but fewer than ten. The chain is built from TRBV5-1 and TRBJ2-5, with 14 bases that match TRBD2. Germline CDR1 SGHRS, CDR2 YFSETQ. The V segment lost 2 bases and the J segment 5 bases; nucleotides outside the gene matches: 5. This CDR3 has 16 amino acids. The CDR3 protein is CASSFGLAGGGETQYF. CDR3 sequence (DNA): TGCGCCAGCAGCTTTGGACTAGCGGGAGGAGGCGAGACCCAGTACTTC.

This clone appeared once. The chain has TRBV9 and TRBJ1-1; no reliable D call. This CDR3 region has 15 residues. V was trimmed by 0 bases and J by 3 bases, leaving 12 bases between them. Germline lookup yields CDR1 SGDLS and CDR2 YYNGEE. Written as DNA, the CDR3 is TGTGCCAGCAGCGTAGAAGTCACCGCAGACACTGAAGCTTTCTTT. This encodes CASSVEVTADTEAFF.